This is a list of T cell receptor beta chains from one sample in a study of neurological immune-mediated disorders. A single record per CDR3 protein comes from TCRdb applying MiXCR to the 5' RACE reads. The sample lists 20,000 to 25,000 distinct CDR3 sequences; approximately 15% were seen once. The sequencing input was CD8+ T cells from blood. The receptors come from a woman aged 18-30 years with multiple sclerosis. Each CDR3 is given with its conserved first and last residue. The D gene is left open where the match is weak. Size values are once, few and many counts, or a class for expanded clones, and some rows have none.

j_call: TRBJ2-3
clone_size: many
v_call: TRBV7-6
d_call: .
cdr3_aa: CASSLNAGQEDTQYF
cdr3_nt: TGTGCCAGCAGCTTAAATGCGGGGCAGGAAGATACGCAGTATTTT

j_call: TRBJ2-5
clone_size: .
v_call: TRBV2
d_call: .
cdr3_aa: CASKWVSGPTEETQYF
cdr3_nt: TGTGCCAGCAAATGGGTATCAGGTCCGACAGAAGAGACCCAGTACTTC

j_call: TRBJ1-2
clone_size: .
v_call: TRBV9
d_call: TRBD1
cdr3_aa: CASSPRDRAGGDGYTF
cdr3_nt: TGTGCCAGCAGCCCTCGGGACAGGGCGGGAGGAGATGGCTACACCTTC

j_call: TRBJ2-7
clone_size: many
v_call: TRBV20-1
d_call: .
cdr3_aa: CSARTDGSYEQYF
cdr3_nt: TGCAGTGCTAGAACCGACGGCTCCTACGAGCAGTACTTC

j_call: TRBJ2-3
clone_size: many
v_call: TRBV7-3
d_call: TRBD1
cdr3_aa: CASSSTGATDTQYF
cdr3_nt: TGTGCCAGCAGCTCCACAGGGGCCACAGATACGCAGTATTTT

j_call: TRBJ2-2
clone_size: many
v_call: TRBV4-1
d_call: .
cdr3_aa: CASSPLTGPENTGELFF
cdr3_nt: TGCGCCAGCAGCCCCCTGACAGGACCGGAGAACACCGGGGAGCTGTTTTTT

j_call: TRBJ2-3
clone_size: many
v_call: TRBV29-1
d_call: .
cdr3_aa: CSVDQGGMVQGPYTDTQYF
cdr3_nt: TGCAGCGTTGATCAAGGGGGGATGGTTCAGGGGCCCTACACAGATACGCAGTATTTT

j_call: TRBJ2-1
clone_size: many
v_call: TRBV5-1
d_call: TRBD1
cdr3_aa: CASFPDRKNHNEQFF
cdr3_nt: TGCGCCAGCTTTCCGGACAGGAAGAACCACAATGAGCAGTTCTTC

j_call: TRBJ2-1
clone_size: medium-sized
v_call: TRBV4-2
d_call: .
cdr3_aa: CASSQDLDSYNEQFF
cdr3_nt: TGTGCCAGCAGCCAAGATCTTGACTCCTACAATGAGCAGTTCTTC

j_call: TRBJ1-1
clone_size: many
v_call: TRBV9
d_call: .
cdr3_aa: CASSVGYATEAFF
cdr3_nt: TGTGCCAGCAGCGTAGGGTATGCCACTGAAGCTTTCTTT

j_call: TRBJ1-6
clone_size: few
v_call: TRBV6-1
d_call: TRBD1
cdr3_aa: CASSEAGPGTGNSPLHF
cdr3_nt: TGTGCCAGCAGTGAAGCGGGTCCCGGGACAGGAAATTCACCCCTCCACTTT

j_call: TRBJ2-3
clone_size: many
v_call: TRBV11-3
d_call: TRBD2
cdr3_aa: CASTAYGGYTDTQYF
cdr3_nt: TGTGCCAGCACTGCATACGGGGGGTACACAGATACGCAGTATTTT

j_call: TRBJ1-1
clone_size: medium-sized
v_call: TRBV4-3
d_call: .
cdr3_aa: CASSQDSWKHTEAFF
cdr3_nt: TGCGCCAGCAGCCAAGATAGCTGGAAGCACACTGAAGCTTTCTTT

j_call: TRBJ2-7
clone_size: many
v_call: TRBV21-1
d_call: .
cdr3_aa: CASSNAAETYEQYF
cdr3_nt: TGTGCCAGCAGCAACGCAGCGGAGACCTACGAGCAGTACTTC

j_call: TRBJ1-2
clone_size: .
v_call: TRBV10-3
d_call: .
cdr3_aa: CAINNGPYGYTF
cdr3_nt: TGTGCCATCAATAATGGGCCCTATGGCTACACCTTC

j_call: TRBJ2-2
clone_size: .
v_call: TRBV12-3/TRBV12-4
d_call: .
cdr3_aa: CASSLVSGELFF
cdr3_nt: TGTGCCAGCAGTTTAGTTTCCGGGGAGCTGTTTTTT

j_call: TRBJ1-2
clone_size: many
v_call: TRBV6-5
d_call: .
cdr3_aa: CASSPGQRGQYGYTF
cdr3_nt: TGTGCCAGCAGTCCTGGACAGAGAGGACAGTATGGCTACACCTTC

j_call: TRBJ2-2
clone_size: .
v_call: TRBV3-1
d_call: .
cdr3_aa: CASSVQGSTGELFF
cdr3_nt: TGTGCCAGCAGCGTACAGGGTAGCACCGGGGAGCTGTTTTTT

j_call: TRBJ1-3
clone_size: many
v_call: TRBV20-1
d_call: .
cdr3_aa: CSARDPGDSRNTIYF
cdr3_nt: TGCAGTGCTAGAGATCCGGGCGACTCAAGAAACACCATATATTTT

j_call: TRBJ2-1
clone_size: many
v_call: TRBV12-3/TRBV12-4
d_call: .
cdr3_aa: CASSPSVGEQFF
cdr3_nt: TGTGCCAGCAGCCCATCCGTGGGTGAGCAGTTCTTC

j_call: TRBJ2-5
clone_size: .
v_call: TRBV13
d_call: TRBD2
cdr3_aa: CASSFQGLANQETQYF
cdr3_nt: TGTGCCAGCAGCTTCCAGGGACTAGCGAACCAAGAGACCCAGTACTTC

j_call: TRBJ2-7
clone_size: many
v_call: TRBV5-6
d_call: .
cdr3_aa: CASSSDLLYEQYF
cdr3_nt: TGTGCCAGCAGCTCGGACCTCCTCTACGAGCAGTACTTC

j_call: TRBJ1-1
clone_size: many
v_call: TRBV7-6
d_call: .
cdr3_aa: CASSLRSDGTEAFF
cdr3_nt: TGTGCCAGCAGCCTCCGCTCGGACGGCACTGAAGCTTTCTTT